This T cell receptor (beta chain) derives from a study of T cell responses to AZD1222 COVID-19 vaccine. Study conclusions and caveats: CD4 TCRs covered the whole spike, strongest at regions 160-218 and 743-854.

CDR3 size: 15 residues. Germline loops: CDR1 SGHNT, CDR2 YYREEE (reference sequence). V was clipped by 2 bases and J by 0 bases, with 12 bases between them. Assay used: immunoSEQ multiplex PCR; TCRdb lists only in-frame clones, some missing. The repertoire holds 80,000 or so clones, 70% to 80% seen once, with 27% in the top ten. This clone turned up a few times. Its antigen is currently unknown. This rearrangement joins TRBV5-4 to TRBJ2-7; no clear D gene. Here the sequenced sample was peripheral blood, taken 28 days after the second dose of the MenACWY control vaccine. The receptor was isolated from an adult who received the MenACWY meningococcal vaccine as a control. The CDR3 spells CASSFRREGSYEQYF. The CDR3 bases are TGTGCCAGCAGCTTTCGAAGGGAAGGCTCCTACGAGCAGTACTTC.